This T cell receptor beta chain is drawn from a study of cytomegalovirus exposure and HLA in healthy donors. The CDR3 totals 15 residues. V was clipped by 0 bases and J by 4 bases; unmatched bases: 4. Looked up from germline, CDR1 is LNHNV and CDR2 is YYDKDF (reference sequence). In the case of this clone: Its target is unknown.

Study-level findings and limits: Approximately 160 TCR beta chains were listed as cytomegalovirus-associated. Later on, a genetic analysis was performed. It linked a missense variant in DCLRE1C with V- and J-gene trimming of TCR beta. Further analysis was carried out later, and it showed several of the most significant clusters appearing linked to common viral pathogens. The authors reported that TCR beta sequences could predict HLA-A and HLA-B alleles. These predictions were accurate for most subjects in the first cohort.

The PCR made use of 60 Vbeta and 13 Jbeta primers. TCRdb keeps only in-frame clones here, not all; method: immunoSEQ multiplex PCR. The sample carries about 99,000 clones, over 75% recorded once. V usage is TRBV15 and J usage is TRBJ2-5, with TRBD1 identical over 8 bases. This clonotype was obtained from a woman aged 18-30 years in good health and CMV-seropositive. The sequenced material came from PBMCs. This CDR3 reads CATSRDSTGGETQYF. As DNA, the CDR3 is TGTGCCACCAGCAGAGACTCTACAGGGGGAGAGACCCAGTACTTC.